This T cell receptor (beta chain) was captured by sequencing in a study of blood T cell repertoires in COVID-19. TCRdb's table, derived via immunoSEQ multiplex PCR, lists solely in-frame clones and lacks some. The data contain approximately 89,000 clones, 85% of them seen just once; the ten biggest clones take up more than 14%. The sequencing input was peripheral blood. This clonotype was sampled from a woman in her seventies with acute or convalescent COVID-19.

CDR3 loop: CASSAGGENTGELFF. CDR3 in DNA: TGCGCCAGCAGCGCGGGCGGGGAAAACACCGGGGAGCTGTTTTTT. The chain employs TRBV5-1 and TRBJ2-2, with D perhaps TRBD2 (6 bases). The CDR3 is made up of 15 amino acids. V lost 4 bases to trimming and J lost 2 bases, with 12 bases between them. CDR1 and CDR2 (germline): SGHRS, YFSETQ. The variable domain in full, with the rest retrieved from reference TRBV5-1 and TRBJ2-2, is KAGVTQTPRYLIKTRGQQVTLSCSPISGHRSVSWYQQTPGQGLQFLFEYFSETQRNKGNFPGRFSGRQFSNSRSEMNVSTLELGDSALYLCASSAGGENTGELFFGEGSRLTVL.